This T cell receptor beta chain was obtained from a study of cytomegalovirus exposure and HLA in healthy donors. Study conclusions and caveats: Later analysis showed most CMV-associated TCR beta chains appearing HLA-restricted.

The CDR3 runs 17 residues. The germline CDR1 and CDR2 sequences are LNHDA and SQIVND (reference sequence). V dropped 1 base and J dropped 2 bases, with 15 bases sitting between them. In the case of this clone: Its antigen is unidentified.

Primers included in the PCR were 60 Vbeta and 13 Jbeta primers. Here immunoSEQ multiplex PCR was the method, and the copy in TCRdb shows in-frame clones only, minus some. The sample shows under 85,000 clones, under 85% of them seen only once. The chain links TRBV19 to TRBJ2-1; maybe TRBD2 (5 bases). Sequenced input: PBMCs. The clonotype comes from a woman aged 35 to 49 in good health and CMV-seropositive. The CDR3 DNA sequence: TGTGCCAGTAGTATAGCACCCCGTGGAGGTCCCTACAATGAGCAGTTCTTC. This translates into CASSIAPRGGPYNEQFF.